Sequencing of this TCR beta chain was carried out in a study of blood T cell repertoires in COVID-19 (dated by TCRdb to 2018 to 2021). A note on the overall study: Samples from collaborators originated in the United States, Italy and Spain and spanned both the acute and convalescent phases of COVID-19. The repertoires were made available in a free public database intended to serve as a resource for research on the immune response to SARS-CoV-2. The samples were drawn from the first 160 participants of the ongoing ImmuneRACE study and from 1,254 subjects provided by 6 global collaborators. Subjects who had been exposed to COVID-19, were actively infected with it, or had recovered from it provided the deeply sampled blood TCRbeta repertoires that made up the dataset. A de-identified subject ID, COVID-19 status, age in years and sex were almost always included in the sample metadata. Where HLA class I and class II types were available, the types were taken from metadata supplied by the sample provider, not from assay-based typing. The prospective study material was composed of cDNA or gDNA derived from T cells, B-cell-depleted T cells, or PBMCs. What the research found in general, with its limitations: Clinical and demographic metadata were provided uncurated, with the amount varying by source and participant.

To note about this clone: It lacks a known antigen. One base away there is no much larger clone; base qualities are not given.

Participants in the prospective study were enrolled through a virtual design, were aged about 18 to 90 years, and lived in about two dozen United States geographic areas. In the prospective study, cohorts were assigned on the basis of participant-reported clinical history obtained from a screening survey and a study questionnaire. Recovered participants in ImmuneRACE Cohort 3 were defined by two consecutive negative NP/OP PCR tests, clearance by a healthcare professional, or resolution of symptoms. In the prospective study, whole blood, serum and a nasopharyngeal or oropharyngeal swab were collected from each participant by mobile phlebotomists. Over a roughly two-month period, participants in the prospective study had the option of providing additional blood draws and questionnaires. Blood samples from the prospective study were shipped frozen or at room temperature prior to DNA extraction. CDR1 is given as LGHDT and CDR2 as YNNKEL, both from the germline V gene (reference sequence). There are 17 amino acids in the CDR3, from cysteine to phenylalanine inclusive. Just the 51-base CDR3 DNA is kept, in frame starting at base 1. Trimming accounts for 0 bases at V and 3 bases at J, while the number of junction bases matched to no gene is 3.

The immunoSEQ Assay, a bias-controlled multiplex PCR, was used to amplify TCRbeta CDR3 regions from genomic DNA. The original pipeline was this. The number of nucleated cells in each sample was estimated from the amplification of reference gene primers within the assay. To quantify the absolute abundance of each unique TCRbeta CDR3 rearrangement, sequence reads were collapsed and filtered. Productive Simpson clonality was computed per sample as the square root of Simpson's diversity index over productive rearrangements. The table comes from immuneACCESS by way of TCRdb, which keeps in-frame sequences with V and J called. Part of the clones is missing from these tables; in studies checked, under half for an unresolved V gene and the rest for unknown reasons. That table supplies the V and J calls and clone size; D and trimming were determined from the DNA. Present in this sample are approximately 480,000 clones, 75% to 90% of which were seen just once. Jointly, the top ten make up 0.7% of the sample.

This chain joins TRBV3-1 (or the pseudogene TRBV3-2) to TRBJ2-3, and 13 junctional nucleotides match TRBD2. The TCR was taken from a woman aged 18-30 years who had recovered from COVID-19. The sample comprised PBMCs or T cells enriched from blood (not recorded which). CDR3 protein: CASSQDLGLAGTDTQYF. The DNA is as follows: TGTGCCAGCAGCCAAGATTTGGGACTAGCGGGGACAGATACGCAGTATTTT.